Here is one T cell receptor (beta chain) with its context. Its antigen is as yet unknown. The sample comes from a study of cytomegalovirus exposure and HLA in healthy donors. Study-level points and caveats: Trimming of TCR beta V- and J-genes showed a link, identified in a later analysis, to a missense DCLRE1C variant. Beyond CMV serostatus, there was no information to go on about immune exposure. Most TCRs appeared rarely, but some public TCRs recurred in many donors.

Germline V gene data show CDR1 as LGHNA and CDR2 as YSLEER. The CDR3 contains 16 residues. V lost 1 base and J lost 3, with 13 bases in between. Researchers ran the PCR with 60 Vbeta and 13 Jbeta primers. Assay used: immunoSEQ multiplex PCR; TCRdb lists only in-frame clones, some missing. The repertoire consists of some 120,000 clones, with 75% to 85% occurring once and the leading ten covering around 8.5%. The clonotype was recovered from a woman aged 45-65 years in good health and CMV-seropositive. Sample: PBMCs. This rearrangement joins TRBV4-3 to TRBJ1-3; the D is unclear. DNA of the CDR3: TGCGCCAGCAGCCAAGGTCCGGTCCTCGATGGAAACACCATATATTTT. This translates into CASSQGPVLDGNTIYF.